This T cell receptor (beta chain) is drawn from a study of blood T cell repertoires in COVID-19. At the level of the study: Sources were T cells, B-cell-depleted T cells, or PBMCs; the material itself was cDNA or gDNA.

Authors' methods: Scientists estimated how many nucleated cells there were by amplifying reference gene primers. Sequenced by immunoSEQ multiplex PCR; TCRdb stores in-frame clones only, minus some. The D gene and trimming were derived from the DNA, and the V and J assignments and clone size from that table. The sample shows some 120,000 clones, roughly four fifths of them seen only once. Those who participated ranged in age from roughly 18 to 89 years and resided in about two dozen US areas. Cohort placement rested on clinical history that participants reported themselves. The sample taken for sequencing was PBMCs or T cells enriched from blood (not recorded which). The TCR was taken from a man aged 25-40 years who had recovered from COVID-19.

CDR3 DNA sequence: TGTGCCAGCAGCCCCCGCCTTAGCGGGACAGACAATGAGCAGTTCTTC. Its translation: CASSPRLSGTDNEQFF. The V and J genes are TRBV7-9 and TRBJ2-1, with D tentatively TRBD2 (8 bases). V was cut by 5 bases and J by 5 bases, with 19 bases left in between. This CDR3 region has 16 residues. CDR1 and CDR2 (germline): SEHNR, FQNEAQ (reference sequence). Using reference TRBV7-9 and TRBJ2-1 for the parts outside the CDR3, the full variable domain is DTGVSQNPRHKITKRGQNVTFRCDPISEHNRLYWYRQTLGQGPEFLTYFQNEAQLEKSRLLSDRFSAERPKGSFSTLEIQRTEQGDSAMYLCASSPRLSGTDNEQFFGPGTRLTVL.